Shown below are 23 T cell receptor beta chains from a single sample sequenced in a study of siplizumab effects on memory and regulatory T cells. Assay: immunoSEQ multiplex PCR; the TCRdb copy retains only in-frame clones and omits some. This sample carries about 100,000 clones, 94% of them seen once, and the ten largest clones take 1% to 1.5%. The sequencing sample was made of non-Treg CD4+ T cells sorted from blood. The receptors derive from a human donor in good health.

The J gene is TRBJ1-5, the V gene TRBV9; the match to TRBD1 covers 10 bases. This CDR3 region has 14 residues. Per germline, CDR1 SGDLS and CDR2 YYNGEE. V lost 3 bases to trimming and J lost 5 bases; unmatched junction nucleotides: 2. The CDR3 DNA reads TGTGCCAGCAGCGGGACAGGGGGGCATCAGCCCCAGCATTTT. This sequence encodes CASSGTGGHQPQHF.

J is TRBJ2-1 and V is TRBV11-2; 8 nucleotides match TRBD2. Germline V gene sequence: CDR1 SGHAT, CDR2 FQNNGV. The V gene end was trimmed by 1 base and the J gene end by 7 bases; junction bases not matched to a gene: 12. The CDR3 consists of 17 residues. The CDR3 DNA follows: TGTGCCAGCAGCTTAGCTTTCAAGCGGGAGCTGAAAAATGAGCAGTTCTTC. It is translated as CASSLAFKRELKNEQFF.

This clone was counted once. This rearrangement joins TRBV18 to TRBJ2-7, with 10 positions matching TRBD2. CDR1 KGHSH and CDR2 LQKENI come from the germline V gene. CDR3 length: 15 amino acids. V trimming: 3 bases; J trimming: 6 bases; junction bases outside the gene matches: 8. The DNA of the CDR3 is TGTGCCAGCTCACCCAGCGGGAGGGGGGGACCCGAGCAGTACTTC. Translating it yields CASSPSGRGGPEQYF.

The chain is built from TRBV7-6 and TRBJ2-7; D not certain. V gave up 5 bases and J gave up 1 base, with 12 bases separating them. Germline V gives CDR1 SGHVS, CDR2 FNYEAQ. This CDR3 is 14 amino acids long. CDR3 in amino acids: CASSQKGKSYEQYF. Written as DNA, the CDR3 is TGTGCCAGCAGCCAAAAGGGCAAATCCTACGAGCAGTACTTC.

The V and J genes are TRBV7-3 and TRBJ2-2; no firm D call. Germline assignment: CDR1 SGHTA and CDR2 FQGTGA. V lost 5 bases and J 4 bases, leaving 8 bases between the germline ends. The CDR3 runs to 13 residues. The CDR3 DNA reads as TGTGCCAGCAGCCCAATATCCACCGGGGAGCTGTTTTTT. This sequence encodes CASSPISTGELFF.

The J gene is TRBJ2-4, the V gene TRBV28; 9 bases align to TRBD1. This CDR3 contains 18 residues. The germline V gene has CDR1 MDHEN and CDR2 SYDVKM. The ends lost 5 bases at V and 8 bases at J; junction bases unmatched: 19. The CDR3: CASSINTGGAFSTDIQYF. CDR3 nucleotide sequence: TGTGCCAGCAGTATAAACACAGGGGGCGCCTTCTCGACGGACATTCAGTACTTC.

The gene calls are TRBV10-2 and TRBJ1-2; unclear D gene. Trimming pared 3 bases from V and 6 bases from J, leaving 8 bases between. The germline V gene has CDR1 WSHSY and CDR2 SAAADI. The CDR3 consists of 12 residues. CDR3 region: CASSDQGNGYTF. DNA for the CDR3: TGCGCCAGCAGTGATCAAGGGAATGGCTACACCTTC.

A note on this clone: Other DNA sequences in this specimen translate into the identical CDR3. The chain has TRBV5-1 and TRBJ2-1, with D unresolved. V shed 2 bases and J shed 2 bases, with 2 bases lying between them. The CDR3 spans 12 residues. The germline CDR1 and CDR2 sequences are SGHRS and YFSETQ. The CDR3 DNA reads TGCGCCAGCAGCTTACCCTACAATGAGCAGTTCTTC. It encodes CASSLPYNEQFF.

V gene TRBV5-4 combines with J gene TRBJ2-1; the match to TRBD2 covers 14 bases. Germline assignment: CDR1 SGHNT and CDR2 YYREEE (reference sequence). The trim removed 4 bases at V and 6 bases at J, leaving 3 bases unmatched. This CDR3 contains 15 residues. The DNA for the CDR3 is TGTGCCAGCAGCGGACTAGCGGGGGGAGGCAATGAGCAGTTCTTC. Translating gives CASSGLAGGGNEQFF.

This clone was observed a few times. The chain recombines TRBV6-1 with TRBJ1-5; 7 nucleotides match TRBD1. V was pared by 5 bases and J by 3 bases, with 7 bases of the junction left unmatched. The CDR3 spans 15 residues. Looked up from germline, CDR1 is MNHNS and CDR2 is SASEGT. As DNA, the CDR3 is TGTGCCAGCAGTCTTAACAGGGGCCCCAATCAGCCCCAGCATTTT. This gives the protein CASSLNRGPNQPQHF.

This clone was found a few times. This chain uses TRBV30 with TRBJ1-2; no clear D gene. Germline V gene sequence: CDR1 GTSNPN, CDR2 SVGIG (reference sequence). This CDR3 is built from 11 residues. V dropped 8 bases and J dropped 2 bases, with 9 bases sitting between them. The CDR3 loop reads CAGLLNYGYTF. CDR3 sequence (DNA): TGTGCCGGGCTTTTAAACTATGGCTACACCTTC.

This chain connects TRBV7-9 to TRBJ1-3, with D possibly matching TRBD1 (5 bases). Looked up from germline, CDR1 is SEHNR and CDR2 is FQNEAQ (reference sequence). This CDR3 has 16 residues. The V and J ends lost 2 bases and 4 bases respectively, with 15 bases between them. The CDR3 loop reads CASSLTLVTVGNTIYF. CDR3 bases: TGTGCCAGCAGCTTAACCCTAGTGACAGTAGGAAACACCATATATTTT.

The V and J genes are TRBV7-3 and TRBJ1-2; D ambiguous. The V end was cut by 2 bases, the J end by 6 bases, with 13 bases between. Germline CDR1 is SGHTA and CDR2 is FQGTGA. There are 14 residues in the CDR3. The CDR3 region has the DNA TGTGCCAGCAGCTTATACGGAGGTTCTAATGGCTACACCTTC. It is translated as CASSLYGGSNGYTF.

V and J are TRBV4-2 and TRBJ2-1, with 8 bases identical to TRBD2. Trimming cost V 1 base and J 4 bases; bases outside gene matches: 3. Germline V gene lookup returns CDR1 LGHNA and CDR2 YNFKEQ. The CDR3 length is 15 residues. The CDR3 protein is CASSQAGGRYNEQFF. CDR3 in DNA: TGTGCCAGCAGCCAAGCGGGAGGGCGGTACAATGAGCAGTTCTTC.

The chain has TRBV19 and TRBJ1-2; D might be TRBD1 (5 bases). Germline CDR1 LNHDA, CDR2 SQIVND (reference sequence). CDR3 length: 14 amino acids. V lost 7 bases and J 4 bases, leaving 16 bases between the germline ends. Here the CDR3 reads CASNAAGTRYGYTF. In DNA, the CDR3 is TGTGCCAGTAACGCAGCGGGGACCCGCTATGGCTACACCTTC.

V is TRBV27 and J is TRBJ1-5; D is ambiguous. The CDR3 loop spans 14 amino acids. Germline CDR1 MNHEY, CDR2 SMNVEV (reference sequence). Trimming pared 10 bases from V and 0 bases from J, leaving 13 bases between. CDR3 protein: CATRKGYSNQPQHF. DNA of the CDR3: TGTGCCACCCGGAAGGGATATAGCAATCAGCCCCAGCATTTT.

The rearrangement joins TRBV28 to TRBJ2-7, with TRBD1 identical over 9 bases. This CDR3 is built from 13 residues. Germline trimming cut 8 bases from V and 2 bases from J; bases unmatched to any gene: 4. Germline loops: CDR1 MDHEN, CDR2 SYDVKM. DNA of the CDR3: TGTGCCAGCCTGGACAGGGGAACCTACGAGCAGTACTTC. It is translated as CASLDRGTYEQYF. The whole variable domain, filled in from reference TRBV28 and TRBJ2-7, reads DVKVTQSSRYLVKRTGEKVFLECVQDMDHENMFWYRQDPGLGLRLIYFSYDVKMKEKGDIPEGYSVSREKKERFSLILESASTNQTSMYLCASLDRGTYEQYFGPGTRLTVT.

This chain uses TRBV5-1 with TRBJ2-5; 13 nucleotides line up with TRBD2. Losses at the gene ends were 4 bases for V and 4 bases for J; bases not matched to a gene: 7. The CDR3 length is 16 residues. Germline V gives CDR1 SGHRS, CDR2 YFSETQ. This CDR3 is CASSLRTSGSRETQYF. DNA of the CDR3: TGCGCCAGCAGCCTCAGGACTAGCGGGAGTAGAGAGACCCAGTACTTC. Drawing the rest from reference TRBV5-1 and TRBJ2-5, the complete variable domain is KAGVTQTPRYLIKTRGQQVTLSCSPISGHRSVSWYQQTPGQGLQFLFEYFSETQRNKGNFPGRFSGRQFSNSRSEMNVSTLELGDSALYLCASSLRTSGSRETQYFGPGTRLLVL.

This chain uses TRBV19 with TRBJ2-4; 8 positions agree with TRBD1. CDR3 length: 15 amino acids. J was trimmed by 11 bases and V by 8 bases; bases with no gene match: 17. In germline, CDR1 is LNHDA, CDR2 SQIVND (reference sequence). The CDR3 reads CASCDPGQVTEVQYF. CDR3 in DNA: TGTGCCAGTTGCGATCCGGGACAGGTAACAGAGGTTCAGTACTTC.

This rearrangement joins TRBV10-3 to TRBJ1-3; TRBD1 aligns across 7 bases. The CDR3 covers 16 residues. Trimming at V came to 10 bases and at J to 0 bases, leaving 12 bases not matched to a gene. From germline, CDR1 is ENHRY and CDR2 SYGVKD. CDR3 DNA: TGTGCCACGGTGGAGGGGGCGATACCCTCTGGAAACACCATATATTTT. Translating gives CATVEGAIPSGNTIYF.

The chain is built from TRBV9 and TRBJ2-7; 7 bases align to TRBD2. Germline V CDR1 and CDR2: SGDLS, YYNGEE. The trim removed 1 base at V and 1 base at J, leaving 2 bases unmatched. This CDR3 contains 14 residues. The CDR3 DNA reads TGTGCCAGCAGCGTATCTAGCGGTTCCTACGAGCAGTACTTC. Its protein product is CASSVSSGSYEQYF.

The rearrangement joins TRBV6-5 to TRBJ2-1; D perhaps matches TRBD2 (6 bases). The CDR3 is 16 residues long. Germline V gene data show CDR1 as MNHEY and CDR2 as SVGAGI. V lost 0 bases and J 5 bases, leaving 14 bases between the germline ends. The CDR3 DNA reads as TGTGCCAGCAGTTACTCTTCCGGGACTGGTAACAATGAGCAGTTCTTC. Translation: CASSYSSGTGNNEQFF.

This clone has only a few counts. The chain couples TRBV28 to TRBJ2-7; 16 bases line up with TRBD2. V was pared by 6 bases and J by 5 bases, with 16 bases of the junction left unmatched. This CDR3 region has 19 residues. Per the germline V gene, CDR1 is MDHEN and CDR2 is SYDVKM. CDR3 amino acids: CASRHLGTSGRAFTHEQYF. CDR3 coding DNA: TGTGCCAGCAGGCACCTCGGGACTAGCGGGAGGGCCTTTACACACGAGCAGTACTTC.